One sample yielded the 9 T cell receptor beta chains listed below, sequenced in a study of post-analysis software for immune sequencing data. Whole-study results and caveats: The study found TRBV5-6, TRBV5-1 and TRBV20-1 among a handful of TRBV segments more frequent in patients than controls.

No antigen has been assigned to these receptors. Prepared TCR beta cDNA libraries contained unique molecular identifiers. MiXCR, run by TCRdb on the PCR reads, gives a single entry per CDR3 protein. The sample contains more than 500,000 distinct CDR3 sequences, around 31% of which appear only once. The sequencing input was blood. These receptors came from a girl younger than 18 with multiple sclerosis.

The genes are TRBV7-2 and TRBJ2-5; no firm D call. Germline loops: CDR1 SGHTA, CDR2 FQGNSA. Trimming stripped 0 bases from V and 9 bases from J, with 11 bases between. The CDR3 spans 13 residues. CDR3 loop: CASSLAQELPQYF. CDR3 coding DNA: TGTGCCAGCAGCTTAGCGCAGGAGTTACCCCAGTACTTC.

V usage is TRBV10-3 and J usage is TRBJ2-5; TRBD1 aligns across 9 bases. The J call could be wrong; TRBJ2-7 is a better fit for the DNA end. Germline CDR1 reads ENHRY; CDR2 reads SYGVKD. The CDR3 is made up of 14 amino acids. The CDR3 DNA reads TGTGCCATCAGTGAGTCACAGGGGGCTTCCGAGCAGTACTTC. Its protein is CAISESQGASEQYF.

Of note for this clonotype: Germline and junction disagree at one end, which may indicate a read error. This chain joins TRBV11-1 and TRBJ2-7; TRBD2 might be the D (6 bases). This CDR3 is 14 amino acids long. Germline V gene data show CDR1 as SGHAT and CDR2 as FQDESV (reference sequence). The CDR3 nucleotides are TGTGCCAACAGCTCTCTAGCGATCTCCTACGAGCAGTACTTC. Translation gives CANSSLAISYEQYF.

This clonotype was recorded a few times. The chain carries TRBV27 and TRBJ2-1; D may be TRBD2 (5 bases). CDR1 and CDR2 (germline): MNHEY, SMNVEV (reference sequence). The CDR3 totals 12 residues. V lost 5 bases, J lost 6 bases, and 8 bases lay in between. Written as DNA, the CDR3 is TGTGCCAGCAGTCCGACTACCAATGAGCAGTTCTTC. This encodes CASSPTTNEQFF.

This clonotype was detected many times. The rearrangement joins TRBV5-6 to TRBJ1-5; D unclear. The germline CDR1 and CDR2 sequences are SGHDT and YYEEEE. Trimming removed 2 bases at V and 3 bases at J, with 9 bases between. The CDR3 totals 14 residues. CDR3 sequence: CASSFWAINQPQHF. The CDR3 bases are TGTGCCAGCAGCTTCTGGGCGATCAATCAGCCCCAGCATTTT.

The gene calls are TRBV29-1 and TRBJ1-6, with 9 bases matching TRBD1. The CDR3 consists of 13 residues. V was pared by 6 bases and J by 11 bases, with 8 bases of the junction left unmatched. Germline assignment: CDR1 SQVTM and CDR2 ANQGSEA. The CDR3 reads CSVGTGKGPPLHF. Here the CDR3 DNA reads TGCAGCGTCGGGACAGGGAAGGGTCCACCCCTCCACTTT.

J is TRBJ2-7 and V is TRBV15; the D call may be TRBD1 or TRBD2 (5 bases each). This CDR3 comprises 16 residues. The V gene's germline CDR1 is LNHNV and CDR2 YYDKDF (reference sequence). V shed 3 bases and J shed 3 bases, with 18 bases lying between them. CDR3 region: CATSRGRGPQYYEQYF. The CDR3 DNA reads TGTGCCACCAGCAGGGGACGGGGTCCCCAATACTACGAGCAGTACTTC.

The chain couples TRBV7-9 to TRBJ1-5, with D possibly being TRBD1 (5 bases). Germline loops: CDR1 SEHNR, CDR2 FQNEAQ (reference sequence). The CDR3 extends over 15 amino acids. Trimming removed 1 base from V and 4 bases from J, with 11 bases in between. CDR3 DNA: TGTGCCAGCAGCTTAGGAGGGACCCTAAATCAGCCCCAGCATTTT. Translating gives CASSLGGTLNQPQHF.

This chain links TRBV4-1 with TRBJ2-1, with 12 bases lining up with TRBD2. V lost 4 bases and J lost 7; bases outside the gene matches: 8. The germline V gene encodes CDR1 MGHRA and CDR2 YSYEKL. This CDR3 spans 16 amino acids. The CDR3 region has the DNA TGCGCCAGCAGCCTCTCTAGCGGGGGGGAAGGGAATGAGCAGTTCTTC. Amino acid sequence: CASSLSSGGEGNEQFF.